This T cell receptor (beta chain) is from a study of blood T cell repertoires in COVID-19. Study overall: Nucleic acid was either cDNA or gDNA, and it came from T cells, B-cell-depleted T cells, or PBMCs.

In terms of age and location, participants ranged from roughly 18 to 89 years and lived in 24 US areas. Sequenced by immunoSEQ multiplex PCR; TCRdb stores in-frame clones only, minus some. The top ten clones hold roughly a tenth of a sample with about 310,000 clones, roughly 86% of them seen once. Trimming cost V 5 bases and J 6 bases; bases outside gene matches: 6. CDR1 and CDR2 (germline): SEHNR, FQNEAQ (reference sequence). The CDR3 has 14 amino acids. Sequenced sample: PBMCs or T cells enriched from blood (not recorded which). The chain combines TRBV7-9 with TRBJ2-7, with 11 bases matching TRBD1. The receptor comes from a woman in her twenties or thirties who had recovered from COVID-19. CDR3 DNA sequence: TGTGCCAGCAGCCCAAGCGGGACAGGGGGCGAGCAGTACTTC. It specifies CASSPSGTGGEQYF.